This T cell receptor (beta chain) was identified during a study of type 1 regulatory T cells. The overall study: T-allo10 is a Tr1-enriched, alloantigen-specific CD4 T cell product made in vitro.

TCRdb called the reads again in MiXCR, with one record for every CDR3 protein. The sample contains 25,000 or so distinct CDR3 sequences, 72% of which appear only once. The V end was cut by 0 bases, the J end by 0 bases, with 18 bases between. This CDR3 spans 19 amino acids. Germline CDR1 is MNHEY and CDR2 is SMNVEV (reference sequence). The graft donor-derived T-allo10 cells reportedly recognize host alloantigens, are anergic, and suppress alloantigen-specifically. About this clonotype itself: Its matching antigen is unknown.

The sequenced material came from cultured T cells, either the whole culture or a sorted T cell fraction (not recorded which). The subset is: Tr1-enriched cell product generated in vitro against host alloantigens. V and J are TRBV27 and TRBJ1-5; perhaps TRBD1 as D (6 bases). The TCR originated in a human donor in good health. This chain's CDR3 is CASSLSRYGGRGSNQPQHF. CDR3 coding DNA: TGTGCCAGCAGTTTATCGCGTTATGGGGGGCGGGGTAGCAATCAGCCCCAGCATTTT.